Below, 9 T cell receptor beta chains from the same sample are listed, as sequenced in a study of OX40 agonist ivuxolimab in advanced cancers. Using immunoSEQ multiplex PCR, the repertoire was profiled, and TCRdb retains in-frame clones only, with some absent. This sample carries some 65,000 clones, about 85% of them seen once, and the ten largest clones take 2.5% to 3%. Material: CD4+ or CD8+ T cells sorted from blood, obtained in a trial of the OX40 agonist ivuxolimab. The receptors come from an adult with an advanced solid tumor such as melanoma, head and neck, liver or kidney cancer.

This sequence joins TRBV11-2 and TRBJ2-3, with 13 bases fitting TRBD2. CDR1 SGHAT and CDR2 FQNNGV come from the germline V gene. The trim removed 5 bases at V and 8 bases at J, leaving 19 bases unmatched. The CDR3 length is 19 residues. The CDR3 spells CASSMGPPGLAGRGSTQYF. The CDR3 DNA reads TGTGCCAGCAGCATGGGCCCTCCGGGACTAGCGGGGAGGGGCAGTACGCAGTATTTT.

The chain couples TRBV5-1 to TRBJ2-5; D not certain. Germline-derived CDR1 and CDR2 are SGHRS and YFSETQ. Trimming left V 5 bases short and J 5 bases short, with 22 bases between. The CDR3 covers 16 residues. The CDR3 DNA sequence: TGCGCCAGCAGTTCGAATTTCTTAGACCAAGGGGAGACCCAGTACTTC. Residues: CASSSNFLDQGETQYF.

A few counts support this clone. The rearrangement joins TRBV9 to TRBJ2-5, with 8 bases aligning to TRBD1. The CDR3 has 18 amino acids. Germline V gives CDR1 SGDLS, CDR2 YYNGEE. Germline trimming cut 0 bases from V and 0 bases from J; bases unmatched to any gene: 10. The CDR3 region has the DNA TGTGCCAGCAGCGTAGGGGGACAGGCCCGACTAGACCAAGAGACCCAGTACTTC. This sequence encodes CASSVGGQARLDQETQYF.

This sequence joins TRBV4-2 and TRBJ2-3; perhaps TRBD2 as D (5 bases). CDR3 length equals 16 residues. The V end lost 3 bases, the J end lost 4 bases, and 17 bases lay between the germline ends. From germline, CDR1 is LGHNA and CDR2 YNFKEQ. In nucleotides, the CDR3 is TGTGCCAGCAGCCAGAAATCTAGCAGTCCCGCAGATACGCAGTATTTT. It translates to CASSQKSSSPADTQYF.

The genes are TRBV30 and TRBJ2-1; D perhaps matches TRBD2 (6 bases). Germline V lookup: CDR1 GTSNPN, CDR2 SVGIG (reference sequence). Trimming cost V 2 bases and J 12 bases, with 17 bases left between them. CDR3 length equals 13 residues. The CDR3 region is CAWSQGGESGQFF. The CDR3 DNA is TGTGCCTGGAGTCAGGGCGGGGAGAGCGGGCAGTTCTTC.

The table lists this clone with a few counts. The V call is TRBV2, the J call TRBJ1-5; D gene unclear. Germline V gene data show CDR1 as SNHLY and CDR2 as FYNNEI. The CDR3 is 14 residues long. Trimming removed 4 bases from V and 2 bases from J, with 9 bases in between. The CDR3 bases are TGTGCCAGCAGTGTGGAACGGGGCAATCAGCCCCAGCATTTT. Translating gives CASSVERGNQPQHF.

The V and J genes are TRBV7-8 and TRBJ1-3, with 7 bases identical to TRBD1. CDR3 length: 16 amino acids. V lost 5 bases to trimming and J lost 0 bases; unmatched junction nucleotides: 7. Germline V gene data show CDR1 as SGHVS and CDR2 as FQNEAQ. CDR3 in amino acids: CASSELGTASGNTIYF. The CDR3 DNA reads TGTGCCAGCAGCGAACTAGGGACAGCCTCTGGAAACACCATATATTTT.

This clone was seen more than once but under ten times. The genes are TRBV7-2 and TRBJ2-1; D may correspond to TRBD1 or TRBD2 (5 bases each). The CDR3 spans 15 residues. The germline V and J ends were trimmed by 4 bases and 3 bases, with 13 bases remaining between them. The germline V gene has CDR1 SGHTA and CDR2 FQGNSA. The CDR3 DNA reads TGTGCCAGCAGCTCAGGGACCGCAAGCTACAATGAGCAGTTCTTC. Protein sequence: CASSSGTASYNEQFF.

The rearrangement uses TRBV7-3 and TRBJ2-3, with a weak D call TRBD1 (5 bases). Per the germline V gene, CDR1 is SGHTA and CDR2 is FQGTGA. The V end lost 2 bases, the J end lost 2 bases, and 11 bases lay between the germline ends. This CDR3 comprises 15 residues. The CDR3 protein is CASSLSPGSTDTQYF. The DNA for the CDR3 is TGTGCCAGCAGCTTATCCCCAGGGTCCACAGATACGCAGTATTTT.